These T cell receptor beta chains were read from a single sample in a study of cytomegalovirus exposure and HLA in healthy donors. The data were produced by immunoSEQ multiplex PCR, yet TCRdb's version contains in-frame clones alone and is incomplete. This sample carries 130,000 to 150,000 clones, roughly 80% of them seen once, and the ten largest clones take about 12%. Sequenced: PBMCs. The receptor set was obtained from a man in his forties or fifties in good health and CMV-seropositive. The CDR3 runs from the conserved cysteine through the conserved F or W. D genes are given only for firm matches. Clone size is stated in some rows and not others, as once, few, many or a class when expanded.

v_call	clone_size	j_call	d_call	cdr3_nt	cdr3_aa
TRBV6-1	-	TRBJ1-5	-	TGTGCCAGCAGAACTTTGGACAGTTTGCATCAGCCCCAGCATTTT	CASRTLDSLHQPQHF
TRBV4-2	-	TRBJ2-3	TRBD2	TGTGCCAGCAGCCAAGAGGAGGGACTACCCGATACGCAGTATTTT	CASSQEEGLPDTQYF
TRBV29-1	-	TRBJ2-1	-	TGCAGCGTTGTAAGGACGGCGGGCCACAGCTCCTACAATGAGCAGTTCTTC	CSVVRTAGHSSYNEQFF
TRBV5-4	-	TRBJ2-7	TRBD2	TGTGCCAGCAGCTTGGGCCCCACTAGCGGGATTGCCTACGAGCAGTACTTC	CASSLGPTSGIAYEQYF
TRBV20-1	-	TRBJ1-4	-	TGCAGTGCCCCTACGGGGGAAAAACTGTTTTTT	CSAPTGEKLFF
TRBV7-2	-	TRBJ2-7	TRBD2	TGTGCCAGCAGCTTGAAAAGCGGGAGAGAGTACGAGCAGTACTTC	CASSLKSGREYEQYF
TRBV2	-	TRBJ2-3	-	TGTGCCAGCTCTAGCTCACACACAGATACGCAGTATTTT	CASSSSHTDTQYF
TRBV19	-	TRBJ2-1	TRBD2	TGTGCCAGTAATTACGGCGGGGGCTACAATGAGCAGTTCTTC	CASNYGGGYNEQFF
TRBV13	-	TRBJ2-5	TRBD2	TGTGCCAGCAGCTTCCCGACAGCCGGACTAGCCCAAGAGACCCAGTACTTC	CASSFPTAGLAQETQYF
TRBV1	-	TRBJ2-7	-	TGCACCAGCAGCCAAGATCGAGGCCCCTCCGATTCCTACGAGCAGTACTTC	CTSSQDRGPSDSYEQYF
TRBV6-7	-	TRBJ1-1	TRBD1	TGTGCCAGCAGTAAGTTGGGCAGGGGGCCCAAAAAGAACACTGAAGCTTTCTTT	CASSKLGRGPKKNTEAFF
TRBV5-6	-	TRBJ2-7	TRBD2	TGTGCCAGCAGCTTCATTGGTCCGGGGGGCTCCTACGAGCAGTACTTC	CASSFIGPGGSYEQYF
TRBV6-4	once	TRBJ1-5	-	TGTGCCGCAGCGATGCGAGGGTACAATCAGCCCCAGCATTTT	CAAAMRGYNQPQHF
TRBV28	-	TRBJ2-6	-	TGTGCCAGCAGTTGGACCAGGGTCCAAGACTCTGGGGCCAACGTCCTGACTTTC	CASSWTRVQDSGANVLTF
TRBV2	-	TRBJ2-7	TRBD2	TGTGCCAGCAAACTAGCGGGAGACCCCTACGAGCAGTACTTC	CASKLAGDPYEQYF
TRBV30	-	TRBJ2-3	TRBD1	TGTGCCTGGGGTGGACAGGGCACAGATACGCAGTATTTT	CAWGGQGTDTQYF
TRBV5-1	-	TRBJ2-5	-	TGCGCCAGCACTTTGGACAGAGTCCAAGAGACCCAGTACTTC	CASTLDRVQETQYF
TRBV5-4	-	TRBJ2-6	-	TGTGCCAGCAGCTTAGAGCACACCAGCTCTGGGGCCAACGGCCTGACTTTC	CASSLEHTSSGANGLTF
TRBV15	-	TRBJ2-3	-	TGTGCCACCAGCAGAGGCGCTTTCACAGATACGCAGTATTTT	CATSRGAFTDTQYF
TRBV7-9	-	TRBJ2-7	-	TGTGCCAAAGCGGGCTCCTACGAGCAGTACTTC	CAKAGSYEQYF
TRBV6-1	once	TRBJ2-6	-	TGTGCCAGCAGTGGACAGGTCTTATCTCGTGGGGCCAACGTCCTGACTTTC	CASSGQVLSRGANVLTF
TRBV7-9	-	TRBJ2-1	TRBD1	TGTGCCAGCAGCTTAGCGTTGATGACAGGGGCCTTCTACAATGAGCAGTTCTTC	CASSLALMTGAFYNEQFF
TRBV30	-	TRBJ2-7	TRBD2	TGTGCCTGGAGCCTAGCGGGAGTAGACTACGAGCAGTACTTC	CAWSLAGVDYEQYF
TRBV27	-	TRBJ2-7	-	TGTGCCAGCAGTTTCGCCCTGACAGGCGACTACGAGCAGTACTTC	CASSFALTGDYEQYF
TRBV27	-	TRBJ2-1	-	TGTGCCAGCAGTGCGTCGACAGGCCTCTACAATGAGCAGTTCTTC	CASSASTGLYNEQFF
TRBV5-1	-	TRBJ1-5	-	TGCGCCAGCAGCTTGGTGGCCAAAGGCAATCAGCCCCAGCATTTT	CASSLVAKGNQPQHF
TRBV14	-	TRBJ2-7	-	TGTGCCAGCAGCCATGGTCCGAGGCAGTACTTC	CASSHGPRQYF
TRBV6-1	-	TRBJ2-1	TRBD1	TGTGCCAGCAGTGTACAGGGGAACTCCTACAATGAGCAGTTCTTC	CASSVQGNSYNEQFF
TRBV7-2	-	TRBJ2-7	TRBD1	TGTGCCAGCAGCTCCGGGACAGGGGGCCTGGTGCAGTACTTC	CASSSGTGGLVQYF
TRBV7-9	-	TRBJ2-1	TRBD2	TGTGCCAGCAGCTTACTAGCGGGAGATAGTGAGCAGTTCTTC	CASSLLAGDSEQFF
TRBV28	-	TRBJ1-5	-	TGTGCCAGCAGCCATGGACAGAACACACAGCCCCAGCATTTT	CASSHGQNTQPQHF
TRBV18	-	TRBJ2-7	TRBD1	TGTGCCAGCTCACGGGGGACAGGGGAGGCGTACTTC	CASSRGTGEAYF
TRBV5-4	few	TRBJ2-1	-	TGTGCCAGCAGCTTGGTATCAAGTTTGAGCAATGAGCAGTTCTTC	CASSLVSSLSNEQFF
TRBV10-3	-	TRBJ2-1	TRBD2	TGTGCCATCAGCGGGGGACTAGCGATCACTGAGCAGTTCTTC	CAISGGLAITEQFF
TRBV6-1	once	TRBJ1-1	-	TGTGCCAGCAGTGAATGGGCAGCACAAGCTTTCTTT	CASSEWAAQAFF
TRBV5-1	-	TRBJ2-5	-	TGCGCCAGCAGCCCCGGAGGGGGCTTCGAAGAGACCCAGTACTTC	CASSPGGGFEETQYF
TRBV9	-	TRBJ2-7	-	TGTGCCAGCAGCGTAGCTTGGGACTCCGGCTACGAGCAGTACTTC	CASSVAWDSGYEQYF
TRBV7-6	few	TRBJ2-1	-	TGTGCCAGCAGCAAGAGGGCTAGCGCCCACAATGAGCAGTTCTTC	CASSKRASAHNEQFF
TRBV6-6	-	TRBJ2-3	TRBD2	TGTGCCAGCAGGGCTAGCGGGAGTCCCCCAGATACGCAGTATTTT	CASRASGSPPDTQYF
TRBV2	-	TRBJ1-1	-	TGTGCCAGCAGGCGGGGGGAGCTGAACACTGAAGCTTTCTTT	CASRRGELNTEAFF
TRBV7-8	-	TRBJ1-3	TRBD1	TGTGCCAGCAGCCTGGGACAGGGAGGAAACACCATATATTTT	CASSLGQGGNTIYF
TRBV7-2	-	TRBJ2-7	TRBD2	TGTGCCAGCAGCAGTCTAGCGGGAGGGAACTTCGAGCAGTACTTC	CASSSLAGGNFEQYF
TRBV5-5	once	TRBJ2-5	-	TGTGCCAGCAGCCAAGACAGTGGGAGGCAGACCCAGTACTTC	CASSQDSGRQTQYF
TRBV2	-	TRBJ2-1	-	TGTGCCAGCCTAAGGATCCAGGACAATGAGCAGTTCTTC	CASLRIQDNEQFF
TRBV11-3	-	TRBJ2-7	TRBD1	TGTGCCAGCAGCTTGCGCCCCGGGACAGGGGACTACGAGCAGTACTTC	CASSLRPGTGDYEQYF
TRBV2	many	TRBJ1-1	-	TGTGCCAGCGGACGGACAGTTACTGAAGCTTTCTTT	CASGRTVTEAFF
TRBV2	-	TRBJ1-1	-	TGTGCCAGCTCGAGAGAGGGGGTACTGAACACTGAAGCTTTCTTT	CASSREGVLNTEAFF
TRBV4-3	-	TRBJ1-1	TRBD1	TGCGCCAGCAGCCAAGGGGACAGGGGGACTGAAGCTTTCTTT	CASSQGDRGTEAFF